The rows below give T cell receptor beta chains drawn from one sample of a study of CXCR3-negative and CXCR3-positive naive CD8 T cells. TCRdb reprocessed the 5' RACE reads; each CDR3 protein has one entry and no DNA is given. Listed are under 90,000 distinct CDR3 sequences; about 0.62% falls within the top ten. The material sequenced was naive CXCR3+ CD8+ T cells from blood. The receptors originated from a human donor in good health. Some clones in this sample may be carry-over from other donors' samples. Both conserved end residues are part of each CDR3.

>TRBV6-5|TRBJ2-5
CASTLAGEDQETQYF
>TRBV12-3/TRBV12-4|TRBJ1-1
CASSFFPLPRGLEAFF
>TRBV5-1|TRBJ1-1
CASSSEASGTEAFF
>TRBV7-6|TRBJ2-3
CASSLGSGPLADTQYF
>TRBV28|TRBJ2-4
CASSPPGGGGANIQYF
>TRBV20-1|TRBJ2-3
CSSLGAGAPPDTQYF
>TRBV2|TRBJ2-1
CASIGRTTYNEQFF
>TRBV14|TRBJ1-3
CASSHPDRVDTIYF
>TRBV4-3|TRBJ2-7
CASSQDLLSYEQYF
>TRBV9|TRBJ2-1
CASSATGRGIDEQFF
>TRBV15|TRBJ1-1
CATSSVNLGSEAFF
>TRBV19|TRBJ1-5
CASSPGREFGSNQPQHF
>TRBV4-3|TRBJ2-5
CASSLKGDETQYF
>TRBV4-3|TRBJ2-2
CASSQGPSANTGELFF
>TRBV27|TRBJ1-1
CASSLGGPVTEAFF
>TRBV11-2|TRBJ2-7
CASRPSGLVPYEQYF
>TRBV7-9|TRBJ1-2
CASSLATAFPNYGYTF
>TRBV29-1|TRBJ2-7
CSVFLLAGVGYEQYF
>TRBV20-1|TRBJ2-7
CSARDPSGRIEQYF
>TRBV20-1|TRBJ1-1
CSARTLGGAIWNTEAFF
>TRBV12-3/TRBV12-4|TRBJ2-5
CASSLSSGETQYF
>TRBV29-1|TRBJ1-1
CSALRGPVNTEAFF
>TRBV7-8|TRBJ1-4
CASSSGQGASDEKLFF
>TRBV5-1|TRBJ2-2
CASNEWTEDTGELFF
>TRBV29-1|TRBJ2-1
CSVTGAHNEQFF
>TRBV19|TRBJ2-7
CASKAGRGSYEQYF
>TRBV27|TRBJ1-2
CASTALGNYGYTF
>TRBV7-6|TRBJ1-2
CASSSEAGTDYGYTF
>TRBV10-3|TRBJ2-3
CAIATSGRSTDTQYF
>TRBV28|TRBJ1-6
CASSSPRTGANSPLHF
>TRBV6-5|TRBJ2-2
CASTWGQEQTGELFF
>TRBV3-1|TRBJ2-1
CASSQGSSYNEQFF
>TRBV12-3/TRBV12-4|TRBJ2-3
CASRFGDTQYF
>TRBV28|TRBJ2-7
CASSPLAVYSYEQYF
>TRBV20-1|TRBJ2-3
CSARVRANPTDTQYF
>TRBV20-1|TRBJ2-1
CSARLVYSNEQFF
>TRBV5-1|TRBJ2-7
CASSLDSMFYEQYF
>TRBV28|TRBJ2-7
CASRDSYEQYF
>TRBV29-1|TRBJ2-7
CSVEDRDRSSYEQYF
>TRBV28|TRBJ1-1
CASSLRDREAFF
>TRBV5-1|TRBJ2-2
CASSFLSVTGELFF
>TRBV2|TRBJ1-1
CASRSGGYTEAFF
>TRBV28|TRBJ2-7
CASSLGFGDRAHEQYF
>TRBV29-1|TRBJ2-2
CSVVTEAGQLPTGELFF